One sample yielded the 11 T cell receptor beta chains listed below, sequenced in a study of blood T cells in healthy people across ages. It was with a sample-barcoded 5' primer and a J-beta primer mix that a second PCR of about 7 to 12 cycles was run. TCRdb ran MiXCR on the 5' RACE reads and lists one entry per CDR3 protein. The sample has more than 650,000 distinct CDR3 sequences, roughly 25% seen once. These same records also appear under a second study, on T cells of mothers and their children.

Sequenced: blood. The receptors come from a boy younger than 18 in good health.

The CDR3 DNA reads as TGTGCCAGCAGTCAAAGCCGGGTCCCCTACGAGCAGTACTTC. Amino acids: CASSQSRVPYEQYF. The chain joins TRBV5-5 to TRBJ2-7; no clear D gene. The germline CDR1 and CDR2 sequences are SGHKS and YYEKEE (reference sequence). V was trimmed by 5 bases and J by 2 bases, leaving 14 bases between them. There are 14 residues in the CDR3.

The chain employs TRBV7-2 and TRBJ1-3; TRBD1 matches 7 bases. The CDR3 covers 15 residues. The V gene end was trimmed by 5 bases and the J gene end by 0 bases; junction bases not matched to a gene: 4. The germline V gene has CDR1 SGHTA and CDR2 FQGNSA. CDR3 region: CASSVWTGSGNTIYF. In nucleotides, the CDR3 is TGTGCCAGCAGCGTTTGGACAGGCTCTGGAAACACCATATATTTT. Full variable domain (missing parts from reference TRBV7-2 and TRBJ1-3): GAGVSQSPSNKVTEKGKDVELRCDPISGHTALYWYRQSLGQGLEFLIYFQGNSAPDKSGLPSDRFSAERTGGSVSTLTIQRTQQEDSAVYLCASSVWTGSGNTIYFGEGSWLTVV.

This clonotype showed up just a few times. This chain connects TRBV20-1 to TRBJ2-1; D is uncertain. Trimming took 6 bases from V and 6 from J, leaving 24 bases between them. The CDR3 spans 16 residues. Germline values: CDR1 DFQATT, CDR2 SNEGSKA (reference sequence). CDR3 DNA sequence: TGCAGTGCGCGCCCAAGAACCAGCCCGGTGGGCAATGAGCAGTTCTTC. Residues: CSARPRTSPVGNEQFF.

The chain has TRBV4-1 and TRBJ2-7; 11 bases agree with TRBD2. In germline, CDR1 is MGHRA, CDR2 YSYEKL. This CDR3 contains 15 residues. Trimming took 6 bases from V and 6 from J; bases not matched to a gene: 10. CDR3 region: CASSQLAGVYIEQYF. CDR3 DNA sequence: TGCGCCAGCAGTCAACTAGCGGGAGTTTATATCGAGCAGTACTTC.

The chain joins TRBV2 to TRBJ2-3; 12 bases are shared with TRBD2. CDR1 and CDR2 from the germline V gene are SNHLY and FYNNEI. The CDR3 spans 16 residues. J gave up 5 bases and V 3 bases, and 6 bases lay outside the gene matches. The CDR3 is CASSDILAGGQDTQYF. CDR3 nucleotides: TGTGCCAGCAGTGACATTCTAGCGGGGGGGCAAGATACGCAGTATTTT.

This clonotype was found once. The chain is built from TRBV28 and TRBJ1-4, with D possibly matching TRBD1 (5 bases). The CDR3 length is 14 residues. The germline V and J ends were trimmed by 10 bases and 6 bases, with 18 bases remaining between them. In germline, CDR1 is MDHEN, CDR2 SYDVKM. This CDR3 reads CANSDRGRDEKLFF. The DNA for the CDR3 is TGTGCCAACAGCGACCGGGGACGAGATGAAAAACTGTTTTTT.

V is TRBV7-9 and J is TRBJ1-1, with 11 bases lining up with TRBD1. The CDR3 consists of 16 residues. Per the germline V gene, CDR1 is SEHNR and CDR2 is FQNEAQ (reference sequence). V gave up 3 bases and J gave up 2 bases; unmatched junction bases: 5. Here the CDR3 DNA reads TGTGCCAGCAGCTTTTCCGGGACAGGGGGTAACACTGAAGCTTTCTTT. Encoded protein: CASSFSGTGGNTEAFF.

This clonotype appeared a few times. The chain recombines TRBV4-1 with TRBJ1-1; the D gene is possibly TRBD1 (5 bases). Per germline, CDR1 MGHRA and CDR2 YSYEKL. V was cut by 3 bases and J by 5 bases, with 22 bases left in between. The CDR3 spans 17 residues. The CDR3 sequence: CASSHQLFGGVRTEAFF. The CDR3 DNA sequence: TGCGCCAGCAGCCATCAGCTCTTCGGGGGAGTGAGGACTGAAGCTTTCTTT.

This clonotype has a handful of counts. The J gene is TRBJ1-2, the V gene TRBV5-1; D is possibly TRBD1 (5 bases). V was trimmed by 4 bases and J by 0 bases, leaving 10 bases between them. CDR1 and CDR2 (germline): SGHRS, YFSETQ. This CDR3 is 14 amino acids long. Here the CDR3 reads CASSTLGANYGYTF. Here the CDR3 DNA reads TGCGCCAGCAGCACCTTAGGGGCTAACTATGGCTACACCTTC.

The chain combines TRBV28 with TRBJ2-5, with 8 positions matching TRBD1. The DNA end favors TRBJ2-7, so the J call may be wrong. CDR1 is MDHEN, CDR2 SYDVKM, per germline. The CDR3 extends over 12 amino acids. In DNA, the CDR3 is TGTGCCAGCATGGGACAGGTCTACGAGCAGTACTTC. This translates into CASMGQVYEQYF.

As for this clonotype: One end of the junction varies from germline; a read error may be responsible. The CDR3 region is CASSFRTGEGSYVQYF. The CDR3 DNA follows: TGTGCCAGCAGCTTCCGGACAGGGGAGGGCTCCTACGTGCAGTACTTC. This chain links TRBV5-5 with TRBJ2-7, with 9 bases aligning to TRBD1. Germline CDR1 and CDR2: SGHKS and YYEKEE (reference sequence). The CDR3 sequence is 16 residues long.